The TCR beta chain under discussion was sequenced for a study of T cells in Graves' hyperthyroidism and ophthalmopathy (dated by TCRdb to about 2019). The study in broad terms: Peripheral blood was collected at initial diagnosis, before any treatment. In more than 5 Graves' hyperthyroidism patients, the study also compared T-cell repertoires from thyroid tissue with T-cell repertoires from blood. After blood sampling, hyperthyroidism patients were treated with methimazole at a starting dose of 30 mg daily, and ophthalmopathy patients were treated with high-dose intravenous methylprednisolone. Whether ophthalmopathy could be predicted prospectively was tested in an independent validation cohort made up of fewer than 20 hyperthyroidism patients plus 17 patients who later progressed to ophthalmopathy. A discovery cohort of about 96 patients, roughly 43 with Graves' ophthalmopathy and approximately 55 with stable Graves' hyperthyroidism, was used to find distinguishing TCR V-J signatures. The paper describes TCR Vbeta CDR3 sequencing of 120 to 150 peripheral blood samples, made up of 43 ophthalmopathy patients, 70 to 75 hyperthyroidism patients and 17 progressor patients. For training and testing, the approximately 97 patients in the discovery cohort were randomly divided in a 7:3 ratio.

On the study overall, not on this receptor specifically: During validation, the model predicted progression to ophthalmopathy a median of around 6 months ahead of onset, with approximately 71% sensitivity and almost 75% specificity. No statistical method was used to fix the sample size in advance, and group allocation was not hidden from the investigators. Blood samples also contained most of the expanded thyroid clonotypes (frequency above 0.001), which suggests that blood repertoires may reflect thyroid immune responses. A model built on a 13 V-J signature distinguished ophthalmopathy from stable hyperthyroidism, reaching 85% to 90% sensitivity and 81.08% specificity in cross-validation and 80%/75% in testing.

The CDR3 contains 19 residues, cysteine and phenylalanine counted. Only CDR3 DNA remains: 57 bases, in frame from the first base. V and J are trimmed by 5 bases and 2 bases, and the gene matches miss 12 bases of the junction. CDR1 and CDR2 are read off the germline V gene as MNHNS and SASEGT. A note on this clonotype: This receptor's antigen is unknown. No much larger clone is present one base from it, and per-base qualities are unavailable.

Moderately to severely active disease, a Clinical Activity Score of at least 3, a NOSPECS grade of at least 4, and a duration under 3 months were present in ophthalmopathy patients. Exclusion was applied to patients with uncontrolled infections, other autoimmune diseases, pregnancy or lactation. Diagnoses were established on the basis of clinical symptoms, serum thyroxine and TRAb, thyroid ultrasound, and orbital computed tomography. PBMCs were separated from approximately 10 ml of fresh peripheral blood using Ficoll-Paque density gradient centrifugation. Total RNA was extracted with Trizol reagent, and quality was checked on an Agilent 2100 Bioanalyzer. The TCR beta CDR3 regions were amplified from the RNA transcripts. The TCR CDR3 was subjected to a first round of RT-PCR using the HTBI primer set and the Qiagen OneStep RT-PCR kit. Libraries were constructed in a second round of multiplex PCR, after which size selection and purification were carried out. Sequencing of the libraries was done on an Illumina HiSeq2000 using paired-end 100 bp reads. As for how the authors treated the data: SOAPnuke was used to process the raw data, throwing out any read that contained adapters or uncalled bases, had a mean Phred below 15, or lacked an exact constant-primer or identifier match. COPE v1.2.5 was used to merge high-quality paired reads, and clonotypes were defined as unique nucleotide sequences. MiTCR v1.1 was used to align clonotypes to the IMGT TRBV, TRBD and TRBJ reference segments. Analysis was restricted to V-J combinations with a frequency above 0.0001, which covered about 99% of repertoires. A TCS score was defined as the ratio of F50 (clonal expansion) to E x V (chaos), with BLOSUM62-based TCRdist applied between CDR3 peptides within each V-J. Welch's t-statistics and random forest reduced around 520 V-J features to 10 to 15, which were used in a naive Bayes classifier (R e1071). TCRdb redid the processing of the public reads, applying fastp at Q25 and MiXCR, and retained in-frame beta chains. Duplicate CDR3 protein sequences are folded into a single record with the most common DNA and genes. The V and J calls, along with clone size, are taken from TCRdb and not from the paper's own processing. For this sample there are 500,000 or so distinct CDR3 sequences; about a sixth appear just once. Together, the top ten hold roughly a sixth of the sample.

The sample taken for sequencing was blood. Recombination joined TRBV6-1 with TRBJ2-2, with TRBD1 identical over 12 junction bases. The clonotype comes from a woman younger than 30 with Graves' ophthalmopathy. The CDR3 here reads CASSPGTGGKHINTGELFF. The DNA is TGTGCCAGCAGTCCTGGGACAGGGGGCAAACACATCAACACCGGGGAGCTGTTTTTT.